A selection of T cell receptor beta chains follows, all from one sample in a study of early stage breast cancer tumors. The assay was immunoSEQ multiplex PCR, and TCRdb's table has in-frame clones only and misses some. The table lists about 9,000 clones, 71% of them singletons. The sequenced sample consisted of normal breast tissue next to the tumor. Receptor source: a person between 60 and 70 years old with breast cancer. Both conserved end residues are part of each CDR3. The D gene is left open where the match is weak. Not all rows give a size; the values are once, few, many and, for expanded clones, a class.

TRBJ2-3,NA,TRBD2,TRBV7-9,CASSSRTSRSTDTQYF,TGTGCCAGCAGCTCCCGGACTAGCAGAAGCACAGATACGCAGTATTTT
TRBJ2-1,NA,NA,TRBV4-2,CASSQETGPNEQFF,TGTGCCAGCAGCCAAGAGACAGGACCGAATGAGCAGTTCTTC
TRBJ2-5,NA,TRBD2,TRBV30,CAWTSGGRETQYF,TGTGCCTGGACTAGCGGGGGGAGGGAGACCCAGTACTTC
TRBJ2-5,NA,NA,TRBV7-9,CASSLPPAGRGAETQYF,TGTGCCAGCAGTTTACCCCCCGCAGGCAGGGGCGCGGAGACCCAGTACTTC
TRBJ1-2,large,NA,TRBV2,CATPTGFRPNGYTF,TGTGCCACCCCGACAGGCTTTCGTCCTAATGGCTACACCTTC
TRBJ2-3,NA,TRBD1,TRBV19,CARGTGRDTQYF,TGTGCCAGGGGGACAGGGAGGGATACGCAGTATTTT
TRBJ1-1,NA,TRBD1,TRBV9,CASSLRDRAGGTEAFF,TGTGCCAGCAGCCTCCGGGACAGGGCGGGTGGCACTGAAGCTTTCTTT
TRBJ2-1,NA,TRBD2,TRBV6-4,CASRGLAGGPANEQFF,TGTGCCAGCAGAGGACTAGCGGGAGGGCCAGCCAATGAGCAGTTCTTC
TRBJ2-7,NA,TRBD1,TRBV7-9,CASRRQGLQHEQYF,TGTGCCAGCAGACGACAGGGGCTACAACACGAGCAGTACTTC
TRBJ1-2,NA,TRBD1,TRBV10-3,CALRGRTDYGYTF,TGTGCCTTAAGGGGGCGGACCGACTATGGCTACACCTTC
TRBJ2-7,NA,NA,TRBV9,CASSVGRASSYEQYF,TGTGCCAGCAGCGTCGGCAGGGCAAGCTCCTACGAGCAGTACTTC
TRBJ2-2,NA,NA,TRBV29-1,CSGQGPTGELFF,TGCAGCGGCCAGGGGCCCACCGGGGAGCTGTTTTTT
TRBJ2-3,NA,NA,TRBV21-1,CASSNYVCPPEGQGSDTQYF,NA
TRBJ1-5,NA,TRBD1,TRBV18,CASSRQGSAVWAQPQHF,TGTGCCAGCTCACGACAGGGGAGCGCAGTATGGGCTCAGCCCCAGCATTTT
TRBJ2-2,few,TRBD2,TRBV28,CASGTTNTGELFF,TGTGCCAGCGGGACTACGAACACCGGGGAGCTGTTTTTT
TRBJ1-1,NA,NA,TRBV20-1,CSAQQNTEAFF,TGCAGTGCACAGCAGAACACTGAAGCTTTCTTT
TRBJ1-2,NA,NA,TRBV2,CASKFQGSYGYTF,TGTGCCAGCAAGTTTCAGGGGAGCTATGGCTACACCTTC
TRBJ1-2,NA,TRBD1,TRBV6-6,CASSYSGQGRGYTF,TGTGCCAGCAGTTACTCGGGACAGGGACGGGGCTACACCTTC
TRBJ2-1,NA,NA,TRBV19,CASSPTRSSSGVEQFF,TGTGCCAGTAGCCCTACTCGAAGTAGCTCGGGGGTTGAGCAGTTCTTC
TRBJ2-3,once,TRBD2,TRBV18,CASSPQSAGGAADTQYF,TGTGCCAGCTCACCGCAGTCCGCGGGAGGCGCAGCAGATACGCAGTATTTT
TRBJ2-7,once,TRBD1,TRBV14,CASSQVYSAGQGYEQYF,TGTGCCAGCAGCCAAGTCTACTCCGCGGGACAGGGCTACGAGCAGTACTTC
TRBJ2-5,NA,TRBD1,TRBV28,CASSRQGPGTRETQYF,TGTGCCAGCAGTAGACAGGGGCCAGGGACGAGAGAGACCCAGTACTTC
TRBJ2-4,once,TRBD2,TRBV6-1,CASSESGGTKNIQYF,TGTGCCAGCAGTGAGTCCGGGGGGACCAAAAACATTCAGTACTTC
TRBJ2-1,NA,NA,TRBV6-6,CASSAGAGEQFF,TGTGCCAGCAGTGCAGGGGCAGGGGAGCAGTTCTTC
TRBJ2-3,NA,NA,TRBV14,CASSQGPRRESYTQYF,TGTGCCAGCAGCCAAGGACCGCGGCGGGAATCGTATACGCAGTATTTT
TRBJ2-1,NA,TRBD2,TRBV28,CASSGTSVYNEQFF,TGTGCCAGCAGTGGGACTAGCGTATACAATGAGCAGTTCTTC
TRBJ2-3,NA,NA,TRBV7-9,CASSWTSTDTQYF,TGTGCCAGCAGCTGGACAAGCACAGATACGCAGTATTTT
TRBJ1-1,NA,NA,TRBV7-7,CASSLAGINTEAFF,TGTGCTAGCAGCTTAGCGGGCATCAACACTGAAGCTTTCTTT
TRBJ2-5,NA,TRBD2,TRBV5-8,CASSPGTSVETQYF,TGTGCCAGCAGCCCCGGGACTAGTGTAGAGACCCAGTACTTC
TRBJ1-5,NA,NA,TRBV12-5,CASAQGSFSNQPQHF,TGTGCTAGTGCCCAGGGATCGTTCAGCAATCAGCCCCAGCATTTT
TRBJ2-7,once,NA,TRBV11-3,CASSLGQSYEQYF,TGTGCCAGCAGCCTCGGACAGTCCTACGAGCAGTACTTC
TRBJ2-3,NA,TRBD2,TRBV19,CASSPLGGPDTQYF,TGTGCCAGTAGTCCCTTGGGAGGGCCAGATACGCAGTATTTT
TRBJ1-1,NA,TRBD1,TRBV18,CASSPQTGGSSEAFF,TGTGCCAGCTCACCCCAGACAGGGGGCTCGAGTGAAGCTTTCTTT
TRBJ2-5,NA,TRBD1,TRBV27,CASSLSGGTQYF,TGTGCCAGCAGTTTATCAGGGGGCACCCAGTACTTC
TRBJ1-2,NA,NA,TRBV4-3,CASSLAVRDINYGYTF,TGCGCCAGCAGCCTCGCCGTCCGGGACATTAACTATGGCTACACCTTC
TRBJ2-2,NA,TRBD1,TRBV7-9,CASSFWTGPLGELFF,TGTGCCAGCAGCTTTTGGACAGGCCCTCTCGGGGAGCTGTTTTTT
TRBJ2-5,few,NA,TRBV27,CASSFSMRETQYF,TGTGCCAGCAGTTTTTCCATGAGGGAGACCCAGTACTTC
TRBJ2-1,once,NA,TRBV27,CASSGGRPPYNEQFF,TGTGCCAGCAGTGGAGGGCGGCCGCCCTACAATGAGCAGTTCTTC
TRBJ2-7,few,NA,TRBV10-1,CASNQGFSYEQYF,TGCGCCAGCAACCAGGGGTTCTCCTACGAGCAGTACTTC
TRBJ1-2,few,TRBD1,TRBV6-1,CASSEGTGQSF,TGTGCCAGCAGTGAAGGGACGGGACAGAGTTTC
TRBJ1-5,few,TRBD1,TRBV27,CASSLDRARQPQHF,TGTGCCAGCAGTCTCGACAGGGCCCGACAGCCCCAGCATTTT
TRBJ1-5,NA,TRBD1,TRBV7-8,CASSPSGTGGNQPQHF,TGTGCCAGCAGCCCGTCCGGGACAGGGGGCAATCAGCCCCAGCATTTT
TRBJ2-4,few,NA,TRBV29-1,CSVEANRGNLQYF,TGCAGCGTTGAGGCCAACCGAGGCAACCTTCAGTACTTC
TRBJ1-5,NA,NA,TRBV7-2,CASSLDTGLQPQHF,TGTGCCAGCAGCTTAGACACAGGGCTGCAGCCCCAGCATTTT
TRBJ2-1,NA,NA,TRBV6-6,CASSRLGGPQPGEQFF,TGTGCCAGCAGTCGACTGGGGGGACCGCAGCCTGGAGAGCAGTTCTTC
TRBJ1-2,once,NA,TRBV4-3,CASSQSQGGYGYTF,TGCGCCAGCAGCCAATCTCAGGGTGGTTATGGCTACACCTTC
TRBJ2-7,NA,TRBD2,TRBV19,CASSLLAGQTYEQYF,TGTGCCAGTAGTCTACTAGCGGGGCAAACCTACGAGCAGTACTTC
TRBJ1-1,few,TRBD1,TRBV5-1,CASRGTVNTEAFF,TGCGCCAGCAGGGGGACAGTGAACACTGAAGCTTTCTTT
TRBJ2-1,NA,NA,TRBV11-3,CASSPRLVGHEQFF,TGTGCCAGCAGCCCTAGACTAGTTGGCCATGAGCAGTTCTTC
TRBJ2-2,NA,TRBD1,TRBV28,CASSLPGQGGELFF,TGTGCCAGCAGTTTACCCGGACAGGGCGGGGAGCTGTTTTTT
TRBJ2-1,NA,NA,TRBV10-2,CASRVVLSGWSSYNEQFF,TGCGCCAGCAGAGTAGTCCTTAGCGGCTGGAGCTCCTACAATGAGCAGTTCTTC
TRBJ1-2,NA,TRBD1,TRBV19,CASSGQAIFDTTF,TGTGCCAGTAGCGGACAGGCCATCTTCGATACAACCTTC
TRBJ2-7,NA,TRBD1,TRBV9,CASSTGTGGYEQYF,TGTGCCAGCAGCACAGGGACAGGGGGCTACGAGCAGTACTTC
TRBJ2-2,medium-sized,TRBD1,TRBV2,CASAWTGGSTGELFF,TGTGCCAGCGCTTGGACAGGGGGAAGCACCGGGGAGCTGTTTTTT
TRBJ2-7,NA,TRBD1,TRBV30,CAWSEETGGFEQYF,TGTGCCTGGAGCGAAGAGACAGGGGGTTTCGAGCAGTACTTC
TRBJ2-5,NA,NA,TRBV19,CASSGSKQETQYF,TGTGCCAGTAGCGGGAGCAAGCAAGAGACCCAGTACTTC